These T cell receptor beta chains were read from a single sample in a study of blood T cell repertoires in COVID-19. Clones were sequenced by immunoSEQ multiplex PCR, and TCRdb holds only the in-frame ones, with some missing. The sample has 100,000 to 150,000 clones, about 79% seen once. Sequenced input: peripheral blood. The receptor set was obtained from a woman between 65 and 79 years old with acute or convalescent COVID-19. CDR3s include the opening cysteine and the closing phenylalanine or tryptophan. D genes are given only for firm matches. A row's size may be missing; if present it is once, few, many or a size class.

>TRBV4-2|.|TRBJ1-3|.
TGTGCCAGCAGCCAAGATTGGGTGAGGATCTCTGGAAACACCATATATTTT
CASSQDWVRISGNTIYF
>TRBV6-2/TRBV6-3|.|TRBJ1-6|.
TGTGCCAGCAGTTACCAGGGGACTATAAGTAATTCACCCCTCCACTTT
CASSYQGTISNSPLHF
>TRBV6-5|.|TRBJ1-4|.
TGTGCCAGCAAACACGGGTCAACTAATGAAAAACTGTTTTTT
CASKHGSTNEKLFF
>TRBV18|once|TRBJ1-1|.
TGTGCCAGCTCCCAACAAGTGAACACTGAAGCTTTCTTT
CASSQQVNTEAFF
>TRBV5-1|.|TRBJ2-3|.
TGCGCCAGCAACCCTGGGGGGGGGCACACAGATACGCAGTATTTT
CASNPGGGHTDTQYF
>TRBV7-2|.|TRBJ1-1|TRBD1
TGTGCCAGCAGCTCCTGGCCGGGACAGGGTTTTGCTTTCTTT
CASSSWPGQGFAFF
>TRBV6-5|.|TRBJ1-2|TRBD1
TGTGCCAGCAGGACAGGGGCGAACTATGGCTACACCTTC
CASRTGANYGYTF
>TRBV4-3|.|TRBJ2-1|TRBD2
TGCGCCAGCAGCCAAGATTTAATGCGGGGGAGCTCCTACAATGAGCAGTTCTTC
CASSQDLMRGSSYNEQFF
>TRBV3-1/TRBV3-2|.|TRBJ1-2|.
TGTGCCAGCAGCCCTGGCCCTAACTATGGCTACACCTTC
CASSPGPNYGYTF
>TRBV7-3|once|TRBJ2-1|.
TGTGCCAGCAGCCCCCCTACAGGGTTCAAGCAGTTCTTC
CASSPPTGFKQFF
>TRBV27|.|TRBJ1-5|TRBD1
TGTGCCAGCAGTTTATATTGGGGACAGGGATTGCAGCCCCAGCATTTT
CASSLYWGQGLQPQHF
>TRBV10-3|.|TRBJ1-2|TRBD1
TGTGCCGTGTTACCGGGACAGGGATATGGCTACACCTTC
CAVLPGQGYGYTF
>TRBV30|.|TRBJ2-3|.
TGTGCCTGGAGCAGGGAACCCACAGATACGCAGTATTTT
CAWSREPTDTQYF
>TRBV11-2|.|TRBJ2-3|TRBD2
TGTGCCAGCAGCTCTCAACTAGCGGGGAGCACAGATACGCAGTATTTT
CASSSQLAGSTDTQYF
>TRBV4-2|.|TRBJ2-1|.
TGTGCCAGCAGCCAAGGTATGGGCGGGGGCCCCTACAATGAGCAGTTCTTC
CASSQGMGGGPYNEQFF
>TRBV19|.|TRBJ2-1|.
TGTGCCAGTAGTTCGTACAATGAGCAGTTCTTC
CASSSYNEQFF
>TRBV6-2/TRBV6-3|.|TRBJ2-1|TRBD2
TGTGCCAGCAGTTACTCGACTGCTAGCGGGGGTTGGTATGAGCAGTTCTTC
CASSYSTASGGWYEQFF
>TRBV5-1|.|TRBJ1-2|.
TGCGCCAGCAGCTTGCCACAGGGAGGGGGTGGCTACACCTTC
CASSLPQGGGGYTF
>TRBV27|once|TRBJ1-1|.
TGTGCCAGCAGTCCGACAGGTTGGACTGAAGCTTTCTTT
CASSPTGWTEAFF
>TRBV15|.|TRBJ2-7|.
TGTGCCACCAGCAGAGGTGGACAGTCAACCTACGAGCAGTACTTC
CATSRGGQSTYEQYF
>TRBV7-9|once|TRBJ2-6|TRBD1
TGTGCCAGCAGCTCGGACAGGGGCAGAGTTTCTGGGGCCAACGTCCTGACTTTC
CASSSDRGRVSGANVLTF
>TRBV3-1/TRBV3-2|.|TRBJ1-2|.
TGTGCCAGCAGCCAAGGCCTGGGGGGGGCCCCAGCGCGTAGAGCTAACTATGGCTACACCTTC
CASSQGLGGAPARRANYGYTF
>TRBV11-3|.|TRBJ1-1|.
TGTGCCAGCAGCAAAAGGGGATCGGAAGCTTTCTTT
CASSKRGSEAFF
>TRBV11-2|.|TRBJ1-5|TRBD1
TGTGCCAGCAGCCAGGGGGGAAATCAGCCCCAGCATTTT
CASSQGGNQPQHF